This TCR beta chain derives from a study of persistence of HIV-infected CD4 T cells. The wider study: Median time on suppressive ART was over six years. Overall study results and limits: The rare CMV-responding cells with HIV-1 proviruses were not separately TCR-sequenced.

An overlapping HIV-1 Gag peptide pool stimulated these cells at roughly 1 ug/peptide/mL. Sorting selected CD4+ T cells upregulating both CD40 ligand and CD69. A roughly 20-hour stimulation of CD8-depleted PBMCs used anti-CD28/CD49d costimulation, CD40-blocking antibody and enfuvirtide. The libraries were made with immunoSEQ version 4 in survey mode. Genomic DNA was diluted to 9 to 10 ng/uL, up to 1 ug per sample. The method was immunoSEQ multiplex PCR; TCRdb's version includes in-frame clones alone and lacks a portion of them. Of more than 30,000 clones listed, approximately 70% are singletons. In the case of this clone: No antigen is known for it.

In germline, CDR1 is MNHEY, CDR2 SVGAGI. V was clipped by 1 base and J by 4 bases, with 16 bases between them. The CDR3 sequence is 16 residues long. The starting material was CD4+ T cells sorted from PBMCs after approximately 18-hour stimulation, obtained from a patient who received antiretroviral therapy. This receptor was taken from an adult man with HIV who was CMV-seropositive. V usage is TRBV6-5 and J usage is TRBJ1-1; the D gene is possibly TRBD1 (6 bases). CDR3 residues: CASSYFKGGGVTEAFF. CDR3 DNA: TGTGCCAGCAGTTACTTCAAGGGAGGGGGGGTCACTGAAGCTTTCTTT.